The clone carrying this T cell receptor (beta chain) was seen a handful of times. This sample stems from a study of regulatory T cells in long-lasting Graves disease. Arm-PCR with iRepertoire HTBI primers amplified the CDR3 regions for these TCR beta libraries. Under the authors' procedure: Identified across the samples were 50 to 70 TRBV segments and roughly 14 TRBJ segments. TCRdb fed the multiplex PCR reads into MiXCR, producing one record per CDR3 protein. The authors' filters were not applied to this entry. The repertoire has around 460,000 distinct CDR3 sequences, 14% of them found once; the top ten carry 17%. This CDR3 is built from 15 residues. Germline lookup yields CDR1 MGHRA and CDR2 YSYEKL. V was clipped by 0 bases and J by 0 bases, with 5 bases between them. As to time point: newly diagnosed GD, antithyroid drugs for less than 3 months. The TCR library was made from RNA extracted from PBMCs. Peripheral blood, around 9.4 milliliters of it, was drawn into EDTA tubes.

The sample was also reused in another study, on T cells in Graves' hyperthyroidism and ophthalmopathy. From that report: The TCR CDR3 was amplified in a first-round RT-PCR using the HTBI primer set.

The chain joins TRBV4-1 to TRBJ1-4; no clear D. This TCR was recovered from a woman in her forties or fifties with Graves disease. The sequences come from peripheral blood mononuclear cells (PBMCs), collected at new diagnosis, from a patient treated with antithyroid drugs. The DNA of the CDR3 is TGCGCCAGCAGCCAAGATCGAACAACTAATGAAAAACTGTTTTTT. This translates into CASSQDRTTNEKLFF.